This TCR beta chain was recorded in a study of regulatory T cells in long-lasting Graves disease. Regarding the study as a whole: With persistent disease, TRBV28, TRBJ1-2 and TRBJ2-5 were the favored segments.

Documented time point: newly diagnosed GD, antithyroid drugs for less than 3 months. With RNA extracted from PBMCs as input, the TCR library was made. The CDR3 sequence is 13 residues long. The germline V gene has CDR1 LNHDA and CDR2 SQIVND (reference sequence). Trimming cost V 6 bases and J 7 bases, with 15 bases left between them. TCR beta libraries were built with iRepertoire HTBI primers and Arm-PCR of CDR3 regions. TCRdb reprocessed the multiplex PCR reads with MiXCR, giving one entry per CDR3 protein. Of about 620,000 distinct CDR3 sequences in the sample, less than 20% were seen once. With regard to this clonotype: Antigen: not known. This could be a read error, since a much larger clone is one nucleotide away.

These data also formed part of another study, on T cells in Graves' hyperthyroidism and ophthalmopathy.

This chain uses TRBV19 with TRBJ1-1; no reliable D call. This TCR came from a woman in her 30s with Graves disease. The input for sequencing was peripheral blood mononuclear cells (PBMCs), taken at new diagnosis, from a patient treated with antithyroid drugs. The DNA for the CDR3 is TGTGCCAGTAGCCTTTCCGTCGGGAGTGAAGCTTTCTTT. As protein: CASSLSVGSEAFF.